The 17 T cell receptor beta chains presented below share a single source sample, sequenced in a study of blood T cell repertoires in COVID-19. Repertoires were generated with immunoSEQ multiplex PCR, while TCRdb's copy carries only in-frame clones and drops some. The sample carries 150,000 to 170,000 clones, under 85% recorded once. Sequencing input: peripheral blood. These receptor sequences come from a man aged 60 to 75 with COVID-19, enrolled during active disease.

V usage is TRBV5-6 and J usage is TRBJ2-1; 7 bases map to TRBD2. Germline lookup yields CDR1 SGHDT and CDR2 YYEEEE. V gave up 4 bases and J gave up 0 bases; unmatched junction bases: 7. The CDR3 loop spans 16 amino acids. As DNA, the CDR3 is TGTGCCAGCAGCACCAGACTAGCCTTCTCCTACAATGAGCAGTTCTTC. The encoded protein is CASSTRLAFSYNEQFF.

This clone appeared a few times. As DNA, the CDR3 is TGTGCCAGCTCACCACTTCCGGACATCCCCTCCTACGAGCAGTACTTC. As protein: CASSPLPDIPSYEQYF. This chain links TRBV18 with TRBJ2-7; possible D gene TRBD1, 5 bases. The germline gives CDR1 KGHSH, CDR2 LQKENI. V lost 1 base and J 0 bases, leaving 13 bases between the germline ends. This CDR3 region has 16 residues.

The chain uses TRBV16 and TRBJ2-5; a possible D gene is TRBD2 (6 bases). This CDR3 has 14 residues. V lost 7 bases and J lost 5, with 17 bases in between. Germline V gene data show CDR1 as KGHSY and CDR2 as FQNENV. CDR3 protein: CASMTHKGGETQYF. In DNA form, the CDR3 reads TGTGCCAGCATGACGCATAAGGGAGGTGAGACCCAGTACTTC.

The chain links TRBV4-1 to TRBJ1-2; 11 bases are shared with TRBD1. Germline-derived CDR1 and CDR2 are MGHRA and YSYEKL. After removal of 5 bases from V and 8 bases from J, the junction contained 13 bases not matched to a gene. The CDR3 runs 16 residues. CDR3 DNA: TGCGCCAGCAGCACGCAGGGACAGGGGGTATCGCGCGGCTACACCTTC. It is translated as CASSTQGQGVSRGYTF.

With respect to this clone: This specimen includes other DNA sequences encoding the same CDR3. The chain is built from TRBV6-6 and TRBJ1-1; 8 positions agree with TRBD1. Germline lookup yields CDR1 MNHNY and CDR2 SVGAGI (reference sequence). J lost 1 base, V lost 2 bases, and 3 bases had no gene match. The CDR3 runs 15 residues. In nucleotides, the CDR3 is TGTGCCAGCAGTTACAGTCAGGGGGCGAACACTGAAGCTTTCTTT. It is translated as CASSYSQGANTEAFF.

This chain uses TRBV2 with TRBJ1-6; D remains unclear. Trimming stripped 1 base from V and 6 bases from J, with 10 bases between. CDR3 length equals 15 residues. Germline lookup yields CDR1 SNHLY and CDR2 FYNNEI. The CDR3 spells CASSEGFRPNSPLHF. In nucleotides, the CDR3 is TGTGCCAGCAGTGAAGGTTTCAGGCCTAATTCACCCCTCCACTTT.

The V and J genes are TRBV4-3 and TRBJ2-2; the D is unclear. The CDR3 contains 16 residues. CDR1 LGHNA and CDR2 YSLEER come from the germline V gene. The V and J ends lost 4 bases and 2 bases respectively, with 14 bases between them. CDR3 sequence: CASSLGSVSNTGELFF. CDR3 DNA sequence: TGCGCCAGCAGCCTCGGTTCGGTTTCCAACACCGGGGAGCTGTTTTTT.

This chain connects TRBV4-3 to TRBJ2-7; TRBD2 aligns across 9 bases. Losses at the gene ends were 1 base for V and 0 bases for J; bases not matched to a gene: 13. CDR1 LGHNA and CDR2 YSLEER come from the germline V gene. The CDR3 spans 19 residues. The CDR3 DNA reads as TGCGCCAGCAGCCAAGTCCTTTGGCGGGAGGGCGAAAGCTCCTACGAGCAGTACTTC. As protein: CASSQVLWREGESSYEQYF.

Of note for this clone: Different DNA sequences within this sample yield the same CDR3. The V gene is TRBV7-2, the J gene TRBJ1-5; D is perhaps TRBD1 (5 bases). This CDR3 comprises 13 residues. Germline loops: CDR1 SGHTA, CDR2 FQGNSA. Trimming pared 2 bases from V and 4 bases from J, leaving 6 bases between. CDR3 in DNA: TGTGCCAGCAGCTTACAGGGTAATCAGCCCCAGCATTTT. Its translation is CASSLQGNQPQHF.

This sequence joins TRBV7-2 and TRBJ1-2; unclear D gene. From germline, CDR1 is SGHTA and CDR2 FQGNSA. This CDR3 contains 16 residues. V was trimmed by 1 base and J by 0 bases, leaving 12 bases between them. The chain's CDR3 is CASSLGEVWTNYGYTF. The CDR3 DNA follows: TGTGCCAGCAGCTTAGGGGAGGTGTGGACTAACTATGGCTACACCTTC.

The chain joins TRBV6-5 to TRBJ2-5, with a weak D call TRBD2 (6 bases). The germline V gene has CDR1 MNHEY and CDR2 SVGAGI. V was cut by 2 bases and J by 3 bases, with 13 bases left in between. The CDR3 sequence is 15 residues long. The CDR3 reads CASSYGRSGKETQYF. CDR3 in DNA: TGTGCCAGCAGTTACGGGAGGTCAGGGAAAGAGACCCAGTACTTC.

This clone was recorded a few times. The J gene is TRBJ1-2, the V gene TRBV19, with 11 positions matching TRBD1. V dropped 8 bases and J dropped 0; count of bases not matched to a gene: 5. This CDR3 region has 15 residues. Germline CDR1 and CDR2: LNHDA and SQIVND (reference sequence). The CDR3 coding sequence is TGTGCCAGTCGGGACAGGGGGATCACTAACTATGGCTACACCTTC. Translation: CASRDRGITNYGYTF.

This chain joins TRBV6-5 and TRBJ1-1; TRBD1 matches at 9 bases. CDR1 is MNHEY and CDR2 is SVGAGI in the germline V gene. Trimming removed 6 bases from V and 4 bases from J; junction bases left unmatched: 3. The CDR3 loop spans 13 amino acids. Here the CDR3 reads CASSTGGSTEAFF. The CDR3 nucleotides read TGTGCCAGCAGCACAGGGGGCTCCACTGAAGCTTTCTTT.

The CDR3 DNA sequence: TGCGCCAGCAGTTCCACTTCCAACTCCTACAATGAGCAGTTCTTC. Translating gives CASSSTSNSYNEQFF. The chain employs TRBV5-1 and TRBJ2-1, with no clear D. This CDR3 region has 15 residues. V shed 5 bases and J shed 0 bases, with 12 bases lying between them. Germline CDR1 and CDR2: SGHRS and YFSETQ.

This clone occurred once. The chain carries TRBV27 and TRBJ1-6; TRBD1 matches 9 bases. The CDR3 covers 16 residues. V lost 4 bases to trimming and J lost 9 bases; unmatched junction nucleotides: 10. Germline loops: CDR1 MNHEY, CDR2 SMNVEV (reference sequence). The CDR3 nucleotides read TGTGCCAGCAGTTACACCAGGGACAGGGTATTTTCACCCCTCCACTTT. This gives the protein CASSYTRDRVFSPLHF.

The chain has TRBV15 and TRBJ1-4; D is perhaps TRBD1 (6 bases). In germline, CDR1 is LNHNV, CDR2 YYDKDF (reference sequence). Trimming took 5 bases from V and 4 from J, leaving 17 bases between them. The CDR3 runs to 16 residues. CDR3 region: CATSGETGHSNEKLFF. DNA of the CDR3: TGTGCCACCAGCGGGGAAACAGGGCACAGTAATGAAAAACTGTTTTTT.

Only a few counts were recorded for this clone. The rearrangement joins TRBV19 to TRBJ2-1; tentative D call: TRBD2 (5 bases). The ends were cut back, 5 bases at V and 6 bases at J, with 20 bases in the middle. Germline loops: CDR1 LNHDA, CDR2 SQIVND (reference sequence). This CDR3 has 16 amino acids. CDR3 protein: CASSPLGAGPANEQFF. The CDR3 nucleotides are TGTGCCAGTAGTCCCCTGGGTGCGGGCCCCGCCAATGAGCAGTTCTTC.